This TCR beta chain originates from a study of shared clonotypes between healthy human individuals. Study information: Each donor's CD8 memory used one plate, CD8 naive two, each CD4 subset three.

Study-level results: Among a few donors, approximately 5% of naive CD4 clonotypes were found in common.

The CDR3 has 15 residues. Germline trimming cut 7 bases from V and 4 bases from J; bases unmatched to any gene: 11. Germline CDR1 and CDR2: MNHNS and SASEGT. About this clone: Antigen: not known.

TCRdb keeps only in-frame clones here, not all; method: immunoSEQ multiplex PCR. Of around 88,000 clones listed, 60% to 75% were seen once; the top ten hold around half. J is TRBJ1-2 and V is TRBV6-1; TRBD1 aligns across 8 bases. The sequenced material came from memory CD8+ T cells sorted from blood. Described subset: CD45RO+ cells pooled with CCR7-negative TemRA cells. The TCR was taken from a man in his thirties or forties in good health. This chain's CDR3 is CASTENQGARYGYTF. In DNA form, the CDR3 reads TGTGCCAGCACCGAAAACCAGGGGGCGCGCTATGGCTACACCTTC.